This T cell receptor (beta chain) comes out of a study of blood T cell repertoires in COVID-19. Study-wide context: Spain, Italy and the United States supplied samples that represented acute and convalescent COVID-19. Nucleic acid was either cDNA or gDNA, and it came from T cells, B-cell-depleted T cells, or PBMCs.

Cohorts were assigned according to the clinical history that participants reported. CDR3 length: 16 amino acids. CDR1 LGHDT and CDR2 YNNKEL come from the germline V gene (reference sequence). The trim removed 3 bases at V and 7 bases at J, leaving 11 bases unmatched. Clones were read by immunoSEQ multiplex PCR, and TCRdb kept only the in-frame ones, dropping some. The sample lists 200,000 to 250,000 clones; about 80% were seen once. The specimen sequenced was PBMCs or T cells enriched from blood (not recorded which). V gene TRBV3-1 (or the pseudogene TRBV3-2) combines with J gene TRBJ2-2, with 7 bases identical to TRBD1. This sequence originates from a woman in her forties with acute COVID-19. CDR3 residues: CASSHGQVLYGGELFF. DNA for the CDR3: TGTGCCAGCAGCCACGGACAGGTCCTGTATGGCGGGGAGCTGTTTTTT.